This entry features one T cell receptor beta chain sequence. Its antigen is undetermined. The data stem from a study of cytomegalovirus exposure and HLA in healthy donors. Study-wide points: The Asian-associated ancestry cluster reportedly had fewer N-insertions than the roughly 670-donor mean in a later analysis. Most sequenced TCRs were rare (though some public TCRs occurred in many donors).

The CDR3 length is 12 residues. Trimming pared 0 bases from V and 6 bases from J, leaving 3 bases between. Germline-derived CDR1 and CDR2 are SGHNT and YENEEA. Use of 60 Vbeta and 13 Jbeta primers characterized the PCR. Methods used by the authors: Unique TCR beta chains totaled 65 million to 95 million in a later count, with around 12 million of them shared. The data were produced by immunoSEQ multiplex PCR, yet TCRdb's version contains in-frame clones alone and is incomplete. That table gives V, J and clone size, and the DNA gave D and trimming. Among over 150,000 clones, approximately 82% were seen once, and the ten largest hold around 2.2%.

This receptor was taken from a woman aged 25 to 39 in good health and CMV-seronegative. Input material: PBMCs. The rearrangement links TRBV11-3 to TRBJ2-1; D remains unclear. CDR3: CASSLDINEQFF. The CDR3 bases are TGTGCCAGCAGCTTAGATATCAATGAGCAGTTCTTC.